Below, 9 T cell receptor beta chains from the same sample are listed, as sequenced in a study of PD-1 blockade in mismatch repair-deficient tumors. Here immunoSEQ multiplex PCR was the method, and the copy in TCRdb shows in-frame clones only, minus some. The sample carries more than 90,000 clones, roughly 80% recorded once. This specimen was peripheral blood, taken around 60 weeks after starting pembrolizumab. These receptors came from an adult with mismatch repair-deficient cancer.

The chain joins TRBV27 to TRBJ2-6; possibly TRBD1 or TRBD2 for D (5 bases each). This CDR3 is 19 amino acids long. V was pared by 6 bases and J by 2 bases, with 23 bases between. Looked up from germline, CDR1 is MNHEY and CDR2 is SMNVEV (reference sequence). The CDR3, as DNA: TGTGCCAGCAGGCCCGGAAGCGGCAGGGTGGTCGCTGGGGCCAACGTCCTGACTTTC. It translates to CASRPGSGRVVAGANVLTF.

This sequence joins TRBV7-2 and TRBJ2-1; 12 nucleotides align to TRBD2. Germline V gene sequence: CDR1 SGHTA, CDR2 FQGNSA. The CDR3 covers 15 residues. V was clipped by 5 bases and J by 7 bases; unmatched bases: 6. The CDR3 DNA follows: TGTGCCAGCAGCCCCGAGACTAGCGGGAGAAATGAGCAGTTCTTC. The encoded protein is CASSPETSGRNEQFF.

The chain joins TRBV6-6 to TRBJ1-1; 7 nucleotides line up with TRBD1. J was trimmed by 0 bases and V by 6 bases; bases with no gene match: 4. The CDR3 totals 14 residues. The germline V gene has CDR1 MNHNY and CDR2 SVGAGI (reference sequence). The CDR3 is CASSLGQLNTEAFF. Here the CDR3 DNA reads TGTGCCAGCAGCTTGGGACAGCTGAACACTGAAGCTTTCTTT.

V and J are TRBV4-3 and TRBJ1-2; D gene unclear. The CDR3 covers 16 residues. Trimming left V 0 bases short and J 8 bases short, with 19 bases between. The V gene's germline CDR1 is LGHNA and CDR2 YSLEER. In DNA, the CDR3 is TGCGCCAGCAGCCAAGAAAGGACCCATGGGATACTCGGCTACACCTTC. Translated, it gives CASSQERTHGILGYTF.

V usage is TRBV12-5 and J usage is TRBJ2-1; TRBD2 aligns across 7 bases. The CDR3 length is 15 residues. The V gene's germline CDR1 is LGHNT and CDR2 FRNRAP. Germline trimming cut 0 bases from V and 8 bases from J; bases unmatched to any gene: 7. The CDR3 protein is CASGLVQLAGDEQFF. The CDR3 nucleotides are TGTGCTAGTGGTTTGGTACAATTAGCGGGCGATGAGCAGTTCTTC.

The V gene is TRBV6-6, the J gene TRBJ2-1; TRBD2 agrees at 11 bases. The CDR3 length is 15 residues. Germline V CDR1 and CDR2: MNHNY, SVGAGI (reference sequence). V shed 2 bases and J 3 bases; nucleotides not matched to a gene: 0. CDR3 DNA: TGTGCCAGCAGTTACGGGACTAGCGGCTACAATGAGCAGTTCTTC. Translation gives CASSYGTSGYNEQFF.

V is TRBV19 and J is TRBJ2-7; 8 bases align to TRBD2. Germline V CDR1 and CDR2: LNHDA, SQIVND (reference sequence). Trimming cost V 3 bases and J 2 bases; bases outside gene matches: 3. The CDR3 runs to 14 residues. CDR3 amino acids: CASSIQGLAYEQYF. Here the CDR3 DNA reads TGTGCCAGTAGTATCCAGGGACTAGCCTACGAGCAGTACTTC.

This chain uses TRBV18 with TRBJ2-5; no clear D. The length of the CDR3 is 13 residues. The ends were cut back, 6 bases at V and 5 bases at J, with 13 bases in the middle. CDR1 and CDR2 (germline): KGHSH, LQKENI. Here the CDR3 DNA reads TGTGCCAGCTCGCTATCAATCGGGGAGACCCAGTACTTC. Translation: CASSLSIGETQYF.

The rearrangement joins TRBV5-1 to TRBJ1-2; D perhaps matches TRBD1 (6 bases). Germline V lookup: CDR1 SGHRS, CDR2 YFSETQ. This CDR3 contains 14 residues. V was clipped by 0 bases and J by 3 bases, with 9 bases between them. CDR3 region: CASSLEAGDYGYTF. In DNA form, the CDR3 reads TGCGCCAGCAGCTTGGAAGCAGGGGACTATGGCTACACCTTC.